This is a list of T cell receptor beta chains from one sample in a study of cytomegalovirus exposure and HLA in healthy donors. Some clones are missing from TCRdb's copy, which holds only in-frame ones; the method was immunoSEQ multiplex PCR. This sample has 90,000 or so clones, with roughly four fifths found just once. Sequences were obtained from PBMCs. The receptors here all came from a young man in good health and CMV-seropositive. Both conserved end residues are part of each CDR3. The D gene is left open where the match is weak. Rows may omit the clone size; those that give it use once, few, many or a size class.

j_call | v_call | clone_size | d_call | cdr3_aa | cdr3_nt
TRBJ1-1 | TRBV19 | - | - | CASSTGRSTEAFF | TGTGCCAGTAGCACAGGGCGTAGCACTGAAGCTTTCTTT
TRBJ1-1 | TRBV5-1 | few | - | CASSAGLRPTNTEAFF | TGCGCCAGCAGTGCGGGGTTACGTCCCACGAACACTGAAGCTTTCTTT
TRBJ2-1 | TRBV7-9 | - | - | CASSYYRDKQFF | TGTGCCAGCAGTTACTACAGGGACAAGCAGTTCTTC
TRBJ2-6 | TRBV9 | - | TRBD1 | CASMGQGLRGANVLTF | TGTGCCAGCATGGGACAGGGTCTCCGTGGGGCCAACGTCCTGACTTTC
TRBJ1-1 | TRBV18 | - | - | CASSPRDLGGTEAFF | TGTGCCAGCTCACCACGGGACCTGGGGGGCACTGAAGCTTTCTTT
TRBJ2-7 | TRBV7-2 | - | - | CASSLTRSYEQYF | TGTGCCAGCAGCTTAACTAGATCCTACGAGCAGTACTTC
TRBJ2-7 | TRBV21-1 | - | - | CASSKTTSPNYEQYF | TGTGCCAGCAGCAAAACGACAAGCCCCAACTACGAGCAGTACTTC
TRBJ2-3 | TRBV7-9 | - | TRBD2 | CASSFLAGLTDTQYF | TGTGCCAGCAGCTTTCTAGCGGGACTGACAGATACGCAGTATTTT
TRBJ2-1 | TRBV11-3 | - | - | CASSLGDSGNNEQFF | TGTGCCAGCAGCTTAGGTGATAGCGGTAACAATGAGCAGTTCTTC
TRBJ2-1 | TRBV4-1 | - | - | CASSQVEGGAGGEQFF | TGCGCCAGCAGCCAAGTGGAGGGAGGCGCGGGCGGGGAGCAGTTCTTC
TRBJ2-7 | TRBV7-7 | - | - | CASSLDSDYEQYF | TGTGCCAGCAGCCTGGACTCCGACTACGAGCAGTACTTC
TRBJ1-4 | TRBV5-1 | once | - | CASSRQTTQNEKLFF | TGCGCCAGCAGCAGACAGACAACGCAAAATGAAAAACTGTTTTTT
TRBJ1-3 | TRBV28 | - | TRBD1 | CASAQGARGNTIYF | TGTGCCAGCGCCCAGGGGGCGAGGGGAAACACCATATATTTT
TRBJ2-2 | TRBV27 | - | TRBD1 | CACGQGFGELFF | TGTGCCTGCGGACAGGGATTCGGGGAGCTGTTTTTT
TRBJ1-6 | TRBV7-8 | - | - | CASSSPGGSNSPLHF | TGTGCCAGCAGCTCCCCCGGGGGGTCAAATTCACCCCTCCACTTT
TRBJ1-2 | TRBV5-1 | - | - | CASMPSWGAFTSNYGYTF | TGCGCCAGTATGCCGAGTTGGGGCGCCTTTACATCTAACTATGGCTACACCTTC
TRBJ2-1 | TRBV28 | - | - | CASSRKRNEQFF | TGTGCCAGCAGTAGGAAGCGGAATGAGCAGTTCTTC
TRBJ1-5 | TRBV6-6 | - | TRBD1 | CASSTRTGAQNQPQHF | TGTGCCAGCAGTACTAGGACAGGGGCCCAAAATCAGCCCCAGCATTTT
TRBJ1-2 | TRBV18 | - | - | CASSPLGRAGVKASYTF | TGTGCCAGCTCACCCCTTGGGCGGGCAGGGGTCAAGGCGAGCTACACCTTC
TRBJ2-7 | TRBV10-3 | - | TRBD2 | CAISSRSAGVLDEQYF | TGTGCCATCAGTTCCCGTTCAGCGGGAGTTTTGGACGAGCAGTACTTC
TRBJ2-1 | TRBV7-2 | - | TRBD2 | CASSFLAGTSYNERFF | TGTGCCAGCAGCTTTCTAGCGGGTACCTCCTACAATGAGCGGTTCTTC
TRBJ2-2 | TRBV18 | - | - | CASSPLQGLPGELFF | TGTGCCAGCTCACCACTGCAGGGCTTACCCGGGGAGCTGTTTTTT
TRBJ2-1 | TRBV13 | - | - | CASSDRGGAPNEQFF | TGTGCCAGCAGCGATAGGGGGGGAGCGCCGAATGAGCAGTTCTTC
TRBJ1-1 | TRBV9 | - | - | CASSARQNTEAFF | TGTGCCAGCAGCGCCCGACAGAACACTGAAGCTTTCTTT
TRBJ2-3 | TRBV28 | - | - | CASGKPGSGSDTQYF | TGTGCCAGCGGAAAACCGGGTTCGGGGTCAGATACGCAGTATTTT
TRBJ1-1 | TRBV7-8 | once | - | CASSLAAQGSALYTEAFF | TGTGCCAGCAGCTTAGCGGCCCAGGGCAGCGCTCTTTACACTGAAGCTTTCTTT
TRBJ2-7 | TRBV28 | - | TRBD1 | CASSGYRGPKTTTQTYEQYF | TGTGCCAGCAGTGGATACAGGGGACCAAAAACAACAACCCAAACCTACGAGCAGTACTTC
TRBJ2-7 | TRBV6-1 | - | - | CASSPSRANNEQYF | TGTGCCAGCAGCCCGAGCAGGGCAAACAACGAGCAGTACTTC
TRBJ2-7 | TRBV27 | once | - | CASSLLGREYEQYF | TGTGCCAGCAGTTTATTAGGTCGGGAGTACGAGCAGTACTTC
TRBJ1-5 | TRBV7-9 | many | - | CASSLSWGQPQHF | TGTGCCAGCAGCTTATCATGGGGCCAGCCCCAGCATTTT
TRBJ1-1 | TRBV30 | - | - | CAWSQGGAEAFF | TGTGCCTGGAGTCAGGGAGGCGCTGAAGCTTTCTTT
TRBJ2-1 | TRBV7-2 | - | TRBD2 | CASSAGAIYNEQFF | TGTGCCAGCTCGGCGGGAGCTATCTACAATGAGCAGTTCTTC
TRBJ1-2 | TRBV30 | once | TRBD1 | CAWSVPEQGHGYTF | TGTGCCTGGAGTGTACCGGAACAGGGGCATGGCTACACCTTC
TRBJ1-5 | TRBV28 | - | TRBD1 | CASSLKPSDPKQGTFNQPQHF | TGTGCCAGCAGTTTAAAACCCTCTGACCCGAAACAGGGGACTTTCAATCAGCCCCAGCATTTT
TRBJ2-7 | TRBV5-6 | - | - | CASSPTFNYEQYF | TGTGCCAGCAGCCCAACATTCAATTACGAGCAGTACTTC
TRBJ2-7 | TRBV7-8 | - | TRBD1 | CASSGGQAYEQYF | TGTGCCAGCAGCGGAGGACAGGCCTACGAGCAGTACTTC
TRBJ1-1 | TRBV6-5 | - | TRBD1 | CASSYAGRGMNTEAFF | TGTGCCAGCAGTTACGCGGGCAGGGGGATGAACACTGAAGCTTTCTTT
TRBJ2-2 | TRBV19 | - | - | CASSKKGTGELFF | TGTGCCAGTAGTAAAAAGGGGACCGGGGAGCTGTTTTTT
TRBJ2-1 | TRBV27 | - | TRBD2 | CASSLRQGFQAGGPSSSYNEQFF | TGTGCCAGCAGTTTAAGACAGGGATTTCAAGCGGGAGGGCCCTCTAGCTCCTACAATGAGCAGTTCTTC
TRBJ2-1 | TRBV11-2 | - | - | CASSEQGSNEQFF | TGTGCCAGCAGCGAGCAGGGATCCAATGAGCAGTTCTTC
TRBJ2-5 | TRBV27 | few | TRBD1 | CASAGQGSKTQYF | TGTGCCAGTGCCGGACAGGGATCAAAGACCCAGTACTTC
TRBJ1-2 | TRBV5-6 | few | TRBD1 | CASSLTGTGVLYGYTF | TGTGCCAGCAGCTTGACCGGGACAGGGGTCCTCTATGGCTACACCTTC
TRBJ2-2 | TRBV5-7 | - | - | CASSLRYGELFF | TGTGCCAGCAGCTTGCGGTACGGGGAGCTGTTTTTT